Each of the 23 T cell receptor beta chains below was sequenced from the same sample in a study of blood T cell repertoires in COVID-19. Data came from immunoSEQ multiplex PCR; TCRdb stores just in-frame clones and leaves some out. The table shows fewer than 400,000 clones, with more than 75% occurring only once. Material: peripheral blood. These receptors came from a human donor in a cohort sampled during active COVID-19.

This rearrangement joins TRBV6-1 to TRBJ2-7; 9 nucleotides align to TRBD1. Germline CDR1 reads MNHNS; CDR2 reads SASEGT. Trimming removed 1 base from V and 5 bases from J; junction bases left unmatched: 9. The CDR3 is 16 amino acids. Here the CDR3 reads CASSEGRGTGSHEQYF. CDR3 bases: TGTGCCAGCAGTGAAGGCCGCGGGACAGGGAGTCACGAGCAGTACTTC.

A note on this clone: A much larger clone differs by one base, so this may be a read error. This rearrangement joins TRBV2 to TRBJ2-3; possibly TRBD2 for D (5 bases). The germline V gene encodes CDR1 SNHLY and CDR2 FYNNEI. The CDR3 is 13 residues long. Trimming took off 3 bases at V and 2 bases at J, with 6 bases between the two ends. CDR3 in amino acids: CASSEDSTDTQYF. Written as DNA, the CDR3 is TGTGCCAGCAGTGAGGACTCCACAGATACGCAGTATTTT.

This sequence joins TRBV28 and TRBJ2-1; perhaps TRBD2 as D (7 bases). The CDR3 is 15 residues long. Trimming removed 4 bases at V and 6 bases at J, with 16 bases between. Germline assignment: CDR1 MDHEN and CDR2 SYDVKM. CDR3 DNA sequence: TGTGCCAGCAGTTCGAACGGGGGGCACTCCAATGAGCAGTTCTTC. Translating it yields CASSSNGGHSNEQFF.

This clone was counted once. This sequence joins TRBV21-1 and TRBJ2-5; the table's D call, TRBD1, was not checked against the DNA. TRBV21-1 has pseudogene status. This CDR3 spans 19 amino acids. CDR3: CASSTQRQGRGTWCETQYF. As DNA, the CDR3 is TGTGCCAGCAGCACCCAACGACAGGGGCGCGGAACGTGGTGTGAGACCCAGTACTTC.

This chain uses TRBV6-1 with TRBJ2-7, with TRBD1 as a possible D gene (6 bases). The CDR3 runs to 15 residues. CDR1 MNHNS and CDR2 SASEGT come from the germline V gene. Trimming left V 3 bases short and J 0 bases short, with 12 bases between. CDR3 nucleotide sequence: TGTGCCAGCAGTGACAAACCAGGGGCCTCCTACGAGCAGTACTTC. Amino acids: CASSDKPGASYEQYF.

The V gene is TRBV25-1, the J gene TRBJ2-2, with no clear D. In germline, CDR1 is MGHDK, CDR2 SYGVNS. With 6 bases removed from V and 5 bases from J, the gap between germline ends came to 10 bases. This CDR3 comprises 13 residues. DNA of the CDR3: TGTGCCAGCAGGTACCCCAGGACCGGGGAGCTGTTTTTT. It is translated as CASRYPRTGELFF.

The chain uses TRBV20-1 and TRBJ1-6; D may be TRBD1 (5 bases). This CDR3 is 13 amino acids long. V was clipped by 3 bases and J by 10 bases, with 13 bases between them. CDR1 DFQATT and CDR2 SNEGSKA come from the germline V gene (reference sequence). CDR3 protein: CSASEGRGSPLHF. The DNA for the CDR3 is TGCAGTGCTAGTGAGGGAAGGGGCTCACCCCTCCACTTT.

The CDR3 here is CASSTFRTGLKQPQHF. CDR3 coding DNA: TGTGCCAGTAGTACCTTTCGGACAGGGCTAAAGCAGCCCCAGCATTTT. The chain uses TRBV19 and TRBJ1-5; 8 nucleotides align to TRBD1. The junction had 12 bases not matched to a gene; V was cut back by 4 bases and J by 7 bases. Germline V CDR1 and CDR2: LNHDA, SQIVND (reference sequence). This CDR3 has 16 residues.

The chain has TRBV5-1 and TRBJ1-3; D is perhaps TRBD1 (5 bases). This CDR3 is built from 14 residues. V lost 4 bases and J 4 bases, leaving 12 bases between the germline ends. The germline V gene has CDR1 SGHRS and CDR2 YFSETQ. This CDR3 reads CASSPAGTGNTIYF. The CDR3 DNA reads TGCGCCAGCAGCCCCGCGGGGACGGGAAACACCATATATTTT.

A few counts support this clone. The chain couples TRBV2 to TRBJ1-5; D is ambiguous. V lost 4 bases and J 4 bases, leaving 5 bases between the germline ends. This CDR3 has 12 amino acids. From germline, CDR1 is SNHLY and CDR2 FYNNEI. The CDR3 bases are TGTGCCAGCAGTGGTGAGAATCAGCCCCAGCATTTT. The encoded protein is CASSGENQPQHF.

This clone has only one observation. V usage is TRBV7-8 and J usage is TRBJ2-7; tentatively, D is TRBD2 (6 bases). The CDR3 covers 17 residues. Germline loops: CDR1 SGHVS, CDR2 FQNEAQ. V shed 6 bases and J shed 0 bases, with 21 bases lying between them. This CDR3 reads CASRLGAAGSSSYEQYF. The CDR3, as DNA: TGTGCCAGCAGGCTAGGGGCTGCGGGATCGAGCTCCTACGAGCAGTACTTC.

The chain is built from TRBV14 and TRBJ2-1, with D perhaps TRBD2 (6 bases). Germline CDR1 SGHDN, CDR2 FVKESK. This CDR3 is built from 13 residues. Trimming left V 4 bases short and J 4 bases short, with 8 bases between. The CDR3 loop is CASSRAGYNEQFF. The CDR3 coding sequence is TGTGCCAGCAGCCGAGCGGGTTACAATGAGCAGTTCTTC.

The J gene is TRBJ2-1, the V gene TRBV5-4; 12 positions agree with TRBD2. With 2 bases clipped from V and 7 bases from J, the junction kept 4 bases outside the gene matches. The germline CDR1 and CDR2 sequences are SGHNT and YYREEE (reference sequence). The CDR3 has 15 amino acids. Here the CDR3 DNA reads TGTGCCAGCAGCTTACTAGCGGGAGGCCCGAATGAGCAGTTCTTC. Amino acid sequence: CASSLLAGGPNEQFF.

V usage is TRBV7-3 and J usage is TRBJ1-2, with 9 bases aligning to TRBD1. V dropped 4 bases and J dropped 4; count of bases not matched to a gene: 7. The CDR3 is made up of 15 amino acids. Per germline, CDR1 SGHTA and CDR2 FQGTGA. In DNA form, the CDR3 reads TGTGCCAGCAGCTCCCGGGACAGGGATCCCTATGGCTACACCTTC. Translation gives CASSSRDRDPYGYTF.

The count of this clone is one. V is TRBV18 and J is TRBJ1-2, with D tentatively TRBD1 (6 bases). CDR1 and CDR2 (germline): KGHSH, LQKENI. Between the trimmed V and J ends, which lost 4 bases and 5 bases, there was a span of 14 bases. The CDR3 spans 14 residues. The CDR3 nucleotides read TGTGCCAGCTCACGCTCCAGGGGAGGGTATGGCTACACCTTC. As protein: CASSRSRGGYGYTF.

The CDR3 nucleotides are TGCAGTGCGAGTCGGACAGAGAGAGCCAAAAACATTCAGTACTTC. Translated, it gives CSASRTERAKNIQYF. This chain connects TRBV20-1 to TRBJ2-4, with D tentatively TRBD1 (6 bases). Per germline, CDR1 DFQATT and CDR2 SNEGSKA (reference sequence). The length of the CDR3 is 15 residues. The V and J ends lost 6 bases and 0 bases respectively, with 15 bases between them.

The chain links TRBV2 to TRBJ1-3; 10 nucleotides agree with TRBD1. Germline V gene data show CDR1 as SNHLY and CDR2 as FYNNEI. J gave up 1 base and V 6 bases, and 9 bases lay outside the gene matches. The CDR3 totals 17 residues. The CDR3 sequence: CASRPPGTGVSGNTIYF. The DNA for the CDR3 is TGTGCCAGCAGGCCTCCCGGGACAGGGGTATCTGGAAACACCATATATTTT.

This clone was detected once. The V call is TRBV13, the J call TRBJ1-1; D gene ambiguous. The CDR3 is 15 residues long. In germline, CDR1 is PRHDT, CDR2 FYEKMQ (reference sequence). Between the trimmed V and J ends, which lost 3 bases and 4 bases, there was a span of 15 bases. This CDR3 reads CASSLRWGVGTEAFF. The CDR3 DNA sequence: TGTGCCAGCAGCTTGCGGTGGGGAGTGGGCACTGAAGCTTTCTTT.

CDR3 nucleotide sequence: TGCGCCAGCAGCTTAGCGGGAGCCCATAACGAGCAGTACTTC. Protein: CASSLAGAHNEQYF. The chain has TRBV4-1 and TRBJ2-7, with TRBD2 matching over 9 bases. This CDR3 region has 14 residues. V lost 5 bases, J lost 5 bases, and 7 bases stayed unmatched. The germline CDR1 and CDR2 sequences are MGHRA and YSYEKL.

The chain recombines TRBV19 with TRBJ2-7; 10 bases align to TRBD1. The ends lost 4 bases at V and 2 bases at J; junction bases unmatched: 11. The CDR3 consists of 17 residues. Germline-derived CDR1 and CDR2 are LNHDA and SQIVND (reference sequence). The CDR3 region is CASSTFPGQGPTYEQYF. CDR3 DNA sequence: TGTGCCAGTAGTACCTTCCCGGGACAGGGGCCGACCTACGAGCAGTACTTC.

The V call is TRBV4-1, the J call TRBJ2-1; the D gene is possibly TRBD2 (5 bases). The CDR3 runs 13 residues. Per the germline V gene, CDR1 is MGHRA and CDR2 is YSYEKL. V was cut by 4 bases and J by 10 bases, with 14 bases left in between. The chain's CDR3 is CASSRRTYLEQFF. The CDR3 DNA sequence: TGCGCCAGCAGCCGCCGGACTTATTTGGAGCAGTTCTTC.

The rearrangement links TRBV5-4 to TRBJ1-4; D possibly corresponds to TRBD1 (5 bases). The V and J ends lost 5 bases and 2 bases respectively, with 16 bases between them. This CDR3 has 16 amino acids. Per germline, CDR1 SGHNT and CDR2 YYREEE (reference sequence). DNA for the CDR3: TGTGCCAGCAGTCAAGACTCCGGGGGGACTAATGAAAAACTGTTTTTT. Protein: CASSQDSGGTNEKLFF. Supplemented by reference TRBV5-4 and TRBJ1-4, the full variable domain reads ETGVTQSPTHLIKTRGQQVTLRCSSQSGHNTVSWYQQALGQGPQFIFQYYREEENGRGNFPPRFSGLQFPNYSSELNVNALELDDSALYLCASSQDSGGTNEKLFFGSGTQLSVL.

Concerning this clone: Other nucleotide sequences in the sample specify the same CDR3. The genes are TRBV9 and TRBJ2-3, with D perhaps matching TRBD1 (6 bases). CDR3 length: 15 amino acids. The germline V gene has CDR1 SGDLS and CDR2 YYNGEE. V lost 2 bases to trimming and J lost 4 bases, with 14 bases between them. The CDR3 nucleotides are TGTGCCAGCAGCGTCGCCGGGACAAGAGCAGATACGCAGTATTTT. Encoded protein: CASSVAGTRADTQYF.